The present T cell receptor (beta chain) was sequenced within a study of T cell changes during pregnancy in multiple sclerosis. Method: immunoSEQ multiplex PCR; TCRdb's copy keeps in-frame clones and lacks some. Of 15,000 to 20,000 clones listed, over 80% are singletons. The source of this sequence is a female donor in good health, enrolled as a control in a pregnancy study. Sequences were derived from CD8+ T cells from peripheral blood mononuclear cells, sampled after pregnancy.

Here the CDR3 DNA reads TGTGCCAGCAGTTTAGCGGGGGGGCTCAAAAACATTCAGTACTTC. Protein: CASSLAGGLKNIQYF. The V call is TRBV14, the J call TRBJ2-4; 11 nucleotides line up with TRBD2. Germline V gene data show CDR1 as SGHDN and CDR2 as FVKESK. This CDR3 contains 15 residues. V shed 6 bases, J shed 3 bases, and the junction held 4 bases outside the gene matches.